The TCR beta chain under discussion was sequenced for a study of tumor and adjacent non-tumor tissue in lung cancer. A note on this clonotype: Sequence at one end of the junction differs from germline and may be a read error.

RNA was extracted from bulk tissue without any cell sorting. TCRbeta libraries were built with three rounds of nested PCR, modified from ARM-PCR. TCRdb itself ran the multiplex PCR reads through MiXCR, one entry per CDR3 protein. Counted here are 70,000 to 90,000 distinct CDR3 sequences, approximately 79% occurring once; the ten biggest clones make up 10% to 15%. The germline V gene has CDR1 DFQATT and CDR2 SNEGSKA (reference sequence). The CDR3 loop spans 13 amino acids. The chain carries TRBV20-1 and TRBJ2-3; 9 positions match TRBD2. The TCR originated in a woman between 45 and 65 years old with non-small cell lung cancer. The sequenced material came from lung tumor tissue. The CDR3 loop is CSARTSDPDTQYF. CDR3 nucleotides: TGCAGTGCCCGGACTAGCGACCCAGATACACAGTATTTT.